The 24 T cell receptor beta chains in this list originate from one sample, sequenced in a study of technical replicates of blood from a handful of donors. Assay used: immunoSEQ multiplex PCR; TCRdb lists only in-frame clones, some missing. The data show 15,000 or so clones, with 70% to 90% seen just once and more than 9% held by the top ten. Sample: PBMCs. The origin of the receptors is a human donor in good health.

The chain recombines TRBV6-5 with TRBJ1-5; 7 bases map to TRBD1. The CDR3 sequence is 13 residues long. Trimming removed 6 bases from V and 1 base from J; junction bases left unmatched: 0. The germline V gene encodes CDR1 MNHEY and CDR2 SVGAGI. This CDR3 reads CASRDRSNQPQHF. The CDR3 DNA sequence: TGTGCCAGCAGGGACAGGAGCAATCAGCCCCAGCATTTT.

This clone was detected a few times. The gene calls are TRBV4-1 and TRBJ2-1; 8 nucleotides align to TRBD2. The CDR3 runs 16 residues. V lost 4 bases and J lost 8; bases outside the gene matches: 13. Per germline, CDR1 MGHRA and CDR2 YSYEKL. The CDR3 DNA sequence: TGCGCCAGCAGCCGGGATAGCGGGAATATTTTGGATGAGCAGTTCTTC. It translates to CASSRDSGNILDEQFF.

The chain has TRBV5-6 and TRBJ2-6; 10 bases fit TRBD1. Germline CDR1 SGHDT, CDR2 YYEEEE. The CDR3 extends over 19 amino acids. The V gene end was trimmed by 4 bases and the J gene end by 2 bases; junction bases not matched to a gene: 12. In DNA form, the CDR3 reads TGTGCCAGCAGCCCTCCGGGACAGGGGATATTTACTGGGGCCAACGTCCTGACTTTC. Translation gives CASSPPGQGIFTGANVLTF.

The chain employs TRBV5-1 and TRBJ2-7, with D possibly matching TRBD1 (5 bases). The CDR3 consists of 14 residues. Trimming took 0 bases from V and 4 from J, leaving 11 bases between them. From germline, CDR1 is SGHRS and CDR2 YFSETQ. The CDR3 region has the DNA TGCGCCAGCAGCTTGGGGGGCGAGAAATACGAGCAGTACTTC. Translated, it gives CASSLGGEKYEQYF.

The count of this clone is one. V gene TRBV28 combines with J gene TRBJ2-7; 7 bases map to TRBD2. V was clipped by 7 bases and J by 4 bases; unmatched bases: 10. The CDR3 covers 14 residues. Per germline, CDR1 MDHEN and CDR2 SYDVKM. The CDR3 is CASISPGLPYEQYF. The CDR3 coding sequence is TGTGCCAGCATTTCCCCGGGACTACCATACGAGCAGTACTTC.

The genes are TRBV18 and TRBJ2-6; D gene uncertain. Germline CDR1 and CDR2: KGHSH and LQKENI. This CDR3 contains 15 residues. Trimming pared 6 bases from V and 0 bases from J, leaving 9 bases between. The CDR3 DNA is TGTGCCAGCTCTCCTGACTCCTCTGGGGCCAACGTCCTGACTTTC. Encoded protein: CASSPDSSGANVLTF.

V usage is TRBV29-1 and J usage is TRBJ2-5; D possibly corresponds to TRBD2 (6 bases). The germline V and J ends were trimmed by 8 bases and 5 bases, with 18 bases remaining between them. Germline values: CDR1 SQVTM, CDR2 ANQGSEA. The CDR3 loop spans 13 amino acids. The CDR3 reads CSPRRAGSETQYF. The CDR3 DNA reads TGCAGCCCGAGGAGGGCAGGGTCGGAGACCCAGTACTTC.

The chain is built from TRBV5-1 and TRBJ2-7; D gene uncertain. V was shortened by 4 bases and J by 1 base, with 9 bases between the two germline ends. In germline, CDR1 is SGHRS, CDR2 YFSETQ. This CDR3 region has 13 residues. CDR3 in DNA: TGCGCCAGCAGCACCCGGTCTTCCTACGAGCAGTACTTC. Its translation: CASSTRSSYEQYF. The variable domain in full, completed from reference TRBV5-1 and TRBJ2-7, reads KAGVTQTPRYLIKTRGQQVTLSCSPISGHRSVSWYQQTPGQGLQFLFEYFSETQRNKGNFPGRFSGRQFSNSRSEMNVSTLELGDSALYLCASSTRSSYEQYFGPGTRLTVT.

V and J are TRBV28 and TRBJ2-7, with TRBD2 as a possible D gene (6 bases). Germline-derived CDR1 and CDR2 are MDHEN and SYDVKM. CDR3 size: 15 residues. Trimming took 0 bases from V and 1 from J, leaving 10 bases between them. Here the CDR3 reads CASSLWVGGSYEQYF. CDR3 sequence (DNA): TGTGCCAGCAGTTTATGGGTTGGGGGGTCCTACGAGCAGTACTTC. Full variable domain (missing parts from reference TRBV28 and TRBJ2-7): DVKVTQSSRYLVKRTGEKVFLECVQDMDHENMFWYRQDPGLGLRLIYFSYDVKMKEKGDIPEGYSVSREKKERFSLILESASTNQTSMYLCASSLWVGGSYEQYFGPGTRLTVT.

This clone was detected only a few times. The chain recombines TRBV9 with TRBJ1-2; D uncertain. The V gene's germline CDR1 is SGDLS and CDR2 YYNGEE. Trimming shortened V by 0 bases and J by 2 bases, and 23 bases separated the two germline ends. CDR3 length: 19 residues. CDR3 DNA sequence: TGTGCCAGCAGCGTAGCTTCTGCGGGCAGTGGAGGAGGAAACTATGGCTACACCTTC. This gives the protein CASSVASAGSGGGNYGYTF.

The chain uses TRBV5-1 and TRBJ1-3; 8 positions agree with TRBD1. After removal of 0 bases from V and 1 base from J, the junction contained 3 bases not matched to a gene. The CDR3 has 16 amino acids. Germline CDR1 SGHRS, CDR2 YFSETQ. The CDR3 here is CASSLGQGTSGNTIYF. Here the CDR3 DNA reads TGCGCCAGCAGCTTGGGACAGGGGACGTCTGGAAACACCATATATTTT.

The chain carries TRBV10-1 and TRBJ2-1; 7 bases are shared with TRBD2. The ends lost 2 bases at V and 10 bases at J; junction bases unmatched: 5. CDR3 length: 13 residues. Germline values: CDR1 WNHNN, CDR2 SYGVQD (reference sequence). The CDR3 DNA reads TGCGCCAGCAGTGAGCCGGAGCGGGGAGAGCAGTTCTTC. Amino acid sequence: CASSEPERGEQFF.

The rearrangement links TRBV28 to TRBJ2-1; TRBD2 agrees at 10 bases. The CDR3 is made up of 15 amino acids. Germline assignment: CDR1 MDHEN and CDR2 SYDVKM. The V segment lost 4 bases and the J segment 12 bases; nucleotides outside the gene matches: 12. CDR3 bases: TGTGCCAGCAGTTCCCCTAGCGGGAGTCGTTCATTGCAGTTCTTC. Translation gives CASSSPSGSRSLQFF. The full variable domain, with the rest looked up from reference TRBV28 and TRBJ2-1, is DVKVTQSSRYLVKRTGEKVFLECVQDMDHENMFWYRQDPGLGLRLIYFSYDVKMKEKGDIPEGYSVSREKKERFSLILESASTNQTSMYLCASSSPSGSRSLQFFGPGTRLTVL.

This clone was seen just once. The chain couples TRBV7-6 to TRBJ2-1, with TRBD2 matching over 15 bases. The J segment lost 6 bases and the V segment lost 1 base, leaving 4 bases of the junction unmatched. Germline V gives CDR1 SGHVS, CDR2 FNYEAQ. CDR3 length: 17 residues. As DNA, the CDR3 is TGTGCCAGCAGCTTAGACCGGACTAGCGGGAGGGCCAATGAGCAGTTCTTC. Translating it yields CASSLDRTSGRANEQFF.

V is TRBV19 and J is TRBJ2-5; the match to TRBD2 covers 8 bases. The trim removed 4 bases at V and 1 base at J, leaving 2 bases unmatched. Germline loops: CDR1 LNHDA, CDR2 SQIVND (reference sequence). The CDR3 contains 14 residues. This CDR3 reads CASSTTSVQETQYF. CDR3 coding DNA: TGTGCCAGTAGTACGACTAGCGTCCAAGAGACCCAGTACTTC.

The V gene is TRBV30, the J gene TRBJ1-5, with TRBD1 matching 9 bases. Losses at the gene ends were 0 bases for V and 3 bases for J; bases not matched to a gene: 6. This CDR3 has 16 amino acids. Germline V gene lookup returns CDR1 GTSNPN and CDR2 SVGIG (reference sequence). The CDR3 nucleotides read TGTGCCTGGAGTGTACGGGGGACAGGGAACAATCAGCCCCAGCATTTT. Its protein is CAWSVRGTGNNQPQHF.

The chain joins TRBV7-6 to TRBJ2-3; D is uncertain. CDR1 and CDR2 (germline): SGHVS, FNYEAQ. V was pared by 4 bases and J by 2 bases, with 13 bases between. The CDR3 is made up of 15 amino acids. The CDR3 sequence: CASSSLPGNTDTQYF. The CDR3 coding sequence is TGTGCCAGCAGCTCTCTCCCCGGTAACACAGATACGCAGTATTTT.

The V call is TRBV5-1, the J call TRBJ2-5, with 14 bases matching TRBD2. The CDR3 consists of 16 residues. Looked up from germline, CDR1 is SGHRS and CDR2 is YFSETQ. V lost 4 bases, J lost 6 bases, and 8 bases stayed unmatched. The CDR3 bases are TGCGCCAGCAGCAAGGGGACTAGCGGGAGCTTAAAGACCCAGTACTTC. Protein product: CASSKGTSGSLKTQYF. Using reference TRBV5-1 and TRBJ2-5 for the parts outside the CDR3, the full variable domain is KAGVTQTPRYLIKTRGQQVTLSCSPISGHRSVSWYQQTPGQGLQFLFEYFSETQRNKGNFPGRFSGRQFSNSRSEMNVSTLELGDSALYLCASSKGTSGSLKTQYFGPGTRLLVL.

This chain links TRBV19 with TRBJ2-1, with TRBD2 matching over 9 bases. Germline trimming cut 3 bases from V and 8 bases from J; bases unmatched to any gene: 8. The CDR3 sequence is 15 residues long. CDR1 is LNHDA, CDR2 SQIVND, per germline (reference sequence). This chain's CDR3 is CASSMLREGPHEQFF. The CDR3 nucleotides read TGTGCCAGTAGTATGTTGCGGGAGGGCCCTCATGAGCAGTTCTTC. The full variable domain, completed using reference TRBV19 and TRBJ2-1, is DGGITQSPKYLFRKEGQNVTLSCEQNLNHDAMYWYRQDPGQGLRLIYYSQIVNDFQKGDIAEGYSVSREKKESFPLTVTSAQKNPTAFYLCASSMLREGPHEQFFGPGTRLTVL.

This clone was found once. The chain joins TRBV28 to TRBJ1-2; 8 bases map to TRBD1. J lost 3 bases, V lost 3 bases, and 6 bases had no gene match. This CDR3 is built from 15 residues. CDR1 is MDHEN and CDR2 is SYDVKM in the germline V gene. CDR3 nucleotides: TGTGCCAGCAGTTTTCGCCAGGGGGCTTACTATGGCTACACCTTC. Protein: CASSFRQGAYYGYTF.

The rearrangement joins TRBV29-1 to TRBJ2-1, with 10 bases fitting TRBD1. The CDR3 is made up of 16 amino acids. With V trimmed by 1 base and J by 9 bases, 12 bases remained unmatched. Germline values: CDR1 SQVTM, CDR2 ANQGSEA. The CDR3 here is CSVEAPGTGEVGEQFF. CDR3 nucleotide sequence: TGCAGCGTTGAAGCCCCCGGGACAGGGGAAGTCGGTGAGCAGTTCTTC.

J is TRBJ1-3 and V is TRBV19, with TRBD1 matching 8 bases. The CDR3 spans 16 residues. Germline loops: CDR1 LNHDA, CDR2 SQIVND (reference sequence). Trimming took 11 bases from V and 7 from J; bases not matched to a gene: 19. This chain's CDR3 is CAGKAPRGRIGNTIYF. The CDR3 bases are TGTGCCGGCAAAGCCCCCAGGGGGCGCATAGGTAACACCATATATTTT.

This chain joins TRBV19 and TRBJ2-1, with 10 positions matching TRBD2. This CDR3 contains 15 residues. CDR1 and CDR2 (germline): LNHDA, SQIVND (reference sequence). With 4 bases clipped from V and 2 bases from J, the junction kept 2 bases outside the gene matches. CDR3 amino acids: CASSTLAGAYNEQFF. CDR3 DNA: TGTGCCAGTAGTACCCTAGCGGGGGCCTACAATGAGCAGTTCTTC.

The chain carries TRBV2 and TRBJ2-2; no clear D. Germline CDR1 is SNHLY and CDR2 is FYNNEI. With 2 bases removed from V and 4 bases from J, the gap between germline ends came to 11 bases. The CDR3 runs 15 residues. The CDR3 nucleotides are TGTGCCAGCAGTGAATTCGGAGAAGGCACCGGGGAGCTGTTTTTT. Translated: CASSEFGEGTGELFF.